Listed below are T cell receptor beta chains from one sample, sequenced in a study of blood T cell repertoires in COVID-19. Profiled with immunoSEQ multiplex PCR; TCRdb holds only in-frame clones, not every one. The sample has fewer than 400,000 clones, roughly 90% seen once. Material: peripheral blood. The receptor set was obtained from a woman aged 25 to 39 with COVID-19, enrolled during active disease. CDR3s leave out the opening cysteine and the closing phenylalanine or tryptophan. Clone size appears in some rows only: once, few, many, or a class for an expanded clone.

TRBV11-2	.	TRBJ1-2	ASSPRGYGYT
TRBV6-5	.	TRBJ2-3	ASRRDHTDTQY
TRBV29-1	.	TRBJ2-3	SVALTGNTDTQY
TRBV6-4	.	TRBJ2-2	ASSDRLAGGTGELF
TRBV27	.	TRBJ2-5	ASRTGVQETQY
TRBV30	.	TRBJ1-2	AWKGGIGYT
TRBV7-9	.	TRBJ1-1	ASSPVGTGVTEAF
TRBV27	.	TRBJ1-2	ASSLYRGVGYGYT
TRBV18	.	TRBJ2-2	ASSPPGTGAHVQLF
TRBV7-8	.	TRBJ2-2	ASSTNRGLDGELF
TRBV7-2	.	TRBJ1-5	ASSKPFSNQPQH
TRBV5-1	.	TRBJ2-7	ASSLDDTGTVIKY
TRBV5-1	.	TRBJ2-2	ASSFTGGTTGELF
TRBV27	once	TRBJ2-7	ASSLSGTGGATYEQY
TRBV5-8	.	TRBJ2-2	ASSRPGGASGRAGELF
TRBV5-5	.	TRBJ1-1	ASSRDRGWLDTEAF